This T cell receptor beta chain stems from a study of T-cell memory formation after mild COVID-19. Study-level findings and limits: The finding that pre-infection memory included some responding clones suggested that cross-reactive memory joined. Nothing showed for sure that second-wave clones peaking on day 37 were SARS-CoV-2 specific.

TCRdb called the 5' RACE reads again in MiXCR, with one record for every CDR3 protein. The sample consists of nearly 110,000 distinct CDR3 sequences, over 13% of them appearing once. This clonotype was picked up one time. Its target is not known. The V gene's germline CDR1 is SGHVS and CDR2 FQNEAQ. The length of the CDR3 is 16 residues. With 7 bases removed from V and 4 bases from J, the gap between germline ends came to 19 bases. The rearrangement uses TRBV7-8 and TRBJ2-2; D perhaps matches TRBD2 (6 bases). The origin of this receptor is a man in his late teens or twenties who had mild COVID-19 (a few samples of this study predate the infection). Cell type and time point are not known. Sequencing was done on a sample of PBMCs or a T cell subset sorted from them (not recorded which). The CDR3: CASTQGGAGGTGELFF. CDR3 bases: TGTGCCAGCACCCAAGGTGGGGCCGGGGGCACCGGGGAGCTGTTTTTT.